What follows is one T cell receptor (beta chain) and its context. The entry originates in a study of cytomegalovirus exposure and HLA in healthy donors. Germline CDR1 is MNHEY and CDR2 is SVGAGI. CDR3 length: 15 amino acids. Trimming removed 0 bases from V and 6 bases from J; junction bases left unmatched: 3. The PCR employed 60 Vbeta primers together with 13 Jbeta primers. Method: immunoSEQ multiplex PCR; TCRdb's copy keeps in-frame clones and lacks some. The profile covers over 95,000 clones, with about 78% appearing a single time and roughly 12% taken by the ten largest. Source material: PBMCs. This clonotype was sampled from a woman aged 40 to 50 in good health and CMV-seropositive. The chain employs TRBV6-5 and TRBJ2-3; 10 bases line up with TRBD2. The CDR3 bases are TGTGCCAGCAGTTACTCCGGACTAGCGGCCGATACGCAGTATTTT. Translating gives CASSYSGLAADTQYF.